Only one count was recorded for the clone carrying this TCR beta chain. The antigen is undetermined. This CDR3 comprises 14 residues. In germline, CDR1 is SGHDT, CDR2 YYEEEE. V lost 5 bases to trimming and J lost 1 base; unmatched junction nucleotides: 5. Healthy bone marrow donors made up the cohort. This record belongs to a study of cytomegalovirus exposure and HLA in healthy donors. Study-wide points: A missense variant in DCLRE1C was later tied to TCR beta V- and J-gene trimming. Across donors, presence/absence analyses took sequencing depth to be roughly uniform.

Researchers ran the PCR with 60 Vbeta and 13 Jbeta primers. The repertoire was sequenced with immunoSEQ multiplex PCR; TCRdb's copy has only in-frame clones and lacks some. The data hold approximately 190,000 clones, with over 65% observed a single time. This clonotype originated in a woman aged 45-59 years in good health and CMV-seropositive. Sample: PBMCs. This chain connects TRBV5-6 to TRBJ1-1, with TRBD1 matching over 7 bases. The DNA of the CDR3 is TGTGCCAGCAGTTTCCGGGACAGGAACACTGAAGCTTTCTTT. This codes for CASSFRDRNTEAFF.